This T cell receptor (beta chain) was recorded in a study of T cells in Graves' hyperthyroidism and ophthalmopathy (dated 2019 in TCRdb). As for the study more broadly: Peripheral blood samples were taken at the time of initial diagnosis, prior to any treatment. The 100 discovery patients were randomly split 7:3 into training and test sets. Whether ophthalmopathy could be predicted prospectively was tested in an independent validation cohort made up of fewer than 20 hyperthyroidism patients plus 17 patients who later progressed to ophthalmopathy. In roughly six Graves' hyperthyroidism patients, the study also compared T-cell repertoires from thyroid tissue with T-cell repertoires from blood. Once sampling was done, hyperthyroidism patients were given methimazole at a starting dose of 30 mg daily, whereas ophthalmopathy patients were given high-dose intravenous methylprednisolone. According to the paper, TCR Vbeta CDR3 sequencing was carried out on 135 peripheral blood samples, which came from some 41 ophthalmopathy, approximately 78 hyperthyroidism and roughly 17 progressor patients. To identify TCR V-J signatures that set the groups apart, the researchers used a discovery cohort of 90 to 100 patients, made up of some 41 with Graves' ophthalmopathy and approximately 57 with stable Graves' hyperthyroidism. The investigation overall reported the following: Sample size was not statistically predetermined, and investigators were not blinded to group allocation. Most expanded thyroid clonotypes (frequency above 0.001) were also found in blood, which suggests that blood repertoires may mirror thyroid immune responses. A 13 V-J signature model separated ophthalmopathy from stable hyperthyroidism, with roughly 88% sensitivity and approximately 81% specificity in cross-validation and 80%/75% in testing. In validation, the model predicted progression to ophthalmopathy a median of about 6.8 months before onset, with roughly 68% sensitivity and roughly 77% specificity.

There are many counts of this clonotype. Its cognate antigen has yet to be identified. The record has no base qualities; no much larger clone is one base away. TCR beta CDR3 regions were amplified from RNA transcripts. A first-round RT-PCR of the TCR CDR3 used the HTBI primer set with the Qiagen OneStep RT-PCR kit. Libraries were constructed in a second round of multiplex PCR, after which size selection and purification were carried out. Sequencing of the libraries was done on an Illumina HiSeq2000 using paired-end 100 bp reads. As for how the authors treated the data: Raw data were processed with SOAPnuke, discarding reads with adapters, uncalled bases, mean Phred below 15, or no exact constant-primer or identifier match. High-quality paired reads were merged using COPE v1.2.5, and each unique nucleotide sequence was defined as a clonotype. MiTCR v1.1 was used to align clonotypes to the IMGT TRBV, TRBD and TRBJ reference segments. Only V-J combinations with frequency above 0.0001, covering about 99% of repertoires, were analysed. A TCS score was defined as the ratio between F50 (clonal expansion) and ExV (chaos), using BLOSUM62-based TCRdist between CDR3 peptides within each V-J. Welch's t-statistics and random forest reduced 500 to 650 V-J features to roughly 13, which were used in a naive Bayes classifier (R e1071). TCRdb trimmed public reads at Q25 via fastp, called clones via MiXCR and kept in-frame beta chains. Entries that share a CDR3 protein sequence are merged under the most common genes and DNA. The V and J calls here are based on TCRdb, not the publication. Across this sample there are under 350,000 distinct CDR3 sequences, with about 17% seen only once. Roughly 50% of the sample is taken by the ten largest.

In the ophthalmopathy patients, disease was moderately to severely active, with a Clinical Activity Score of 3 or more, a NOSPECS grade of 4 or more, and a duration of less than 3 months. Exclusion was applied to patients with uncontrolled infections, other autoimmune diseases, pregnancy or lactation. Diagnoses were based on clinical symptoms, serum thyroxine and TRAb, thyroid ultrasound and orbital computed tomography. Ficoll-Paque density gradient centrifugation was used to isolate PBMCs from around 10 ml of fresh peripheral blood. Total RNA was extracted with Trizol reagent, and quality was checked on an Agilent 2100 Bioanalyzer. Trimming removed 4 bases from V and 6 bases from J, leaving 13 bases between the germline ends. CDR1 and CDR2 (SGHTA, FQGNSA) derive from the germline V gene. The CDR3 goes from the cysteine to the phenylalanine over 13 residues. Only the CDR3 portion is preserved as DNA: 39 bases, with reading frame beginning at the first base.

The chain is made from TRBV7-2 and TRBJ2-7; the best D guess is TRBD1, with 7 bases matching. The clonotype was recovered from a woman aged 60-70 years with Graves' ophthalmopathy. The specimen sequenced was blood. The DNA is as follows: TGTGCCAGCAGCTCAAGGCAGGGGGGCGAGCAGTACTTC. This gives the protein CASSSRQGGEQYF.